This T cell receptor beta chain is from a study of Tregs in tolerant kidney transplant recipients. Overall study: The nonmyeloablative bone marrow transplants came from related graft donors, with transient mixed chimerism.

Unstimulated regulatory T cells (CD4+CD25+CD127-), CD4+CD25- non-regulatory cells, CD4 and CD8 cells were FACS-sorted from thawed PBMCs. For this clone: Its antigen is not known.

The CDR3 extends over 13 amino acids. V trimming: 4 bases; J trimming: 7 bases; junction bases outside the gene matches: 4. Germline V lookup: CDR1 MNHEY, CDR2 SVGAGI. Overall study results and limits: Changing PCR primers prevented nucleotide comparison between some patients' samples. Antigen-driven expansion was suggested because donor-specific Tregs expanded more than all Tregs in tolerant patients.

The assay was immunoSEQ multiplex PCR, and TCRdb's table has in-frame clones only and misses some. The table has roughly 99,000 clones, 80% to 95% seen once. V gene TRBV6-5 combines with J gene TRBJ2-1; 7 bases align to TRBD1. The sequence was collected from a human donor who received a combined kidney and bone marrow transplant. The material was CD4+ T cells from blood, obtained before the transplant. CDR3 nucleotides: TGTGCCAGCAGTTCGCCGGGACAGAATGAGCAGTTCTTC. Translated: CASSSPGQNEQFF.